This is a list of T cell receptor beta chains from one sample in a study of OX40 agonist ivuxolimab in advanced cancers. Sequencing used immunoSEQ multiplex PCR; TCRdb keeps in-frame clones, though not all of them. The sample has about 40,000 clones; about nine tenths are singletons. This specimen was CD4+ or CD8+ T cells sorted from blood, taken in a trial of the OX40 agonist ivuxolimab. These receptors were collected from an adult with an advanced solid tumor such as melanoma, head and neck, liver or kidney cancer. CDR3s include the opening cysteine and the closing phenylalanine or tryptophan. D genes are given only for firm matches. Clone sizes are given selectively: once, few, many, or a class where the clone is expanded.

clone_size	v_call	d_call	j_call	cdr3_nt	cdr3_aa
once	TRBV7-9	.	TRBJ2-3	TGTGCCAGCTCCCTTCAGGGTGGGAGCACAGATACGCAGTATTTT	CASSLQGGSTDTQYF
.	TRBV6-1	.	TRBJ2-1	TGTGCCAGCCCCAGGCCGGGCAGACAGAACAATGAGCAGTTCTTC	CASPRPGRQNNEQFF
.	TRBV5-4	TRBD2	TRBJ2-7	TGTGCCAGCAGCTCTCCTAGCGGGACTTCCTACGAGCAGTACTTC	CASSSPSGTSYEQYF
.	TRBV5-6	TRBD1	TRBJ1-1	TGTGCCAGCAGCTTGGCGGGGACAGGGTCCGCTTTCTTT	CASSLAGTGSAFF
.	TRBV11-2	.	TRBJ2-7	TGTGCCAGCAGCTTAGCAAGAGAGTTACGGGAGAAATTCTACGAGCAGTACTTC	CASSLARELREKFYEQYF
.	TRBV27	.	TRBJ2-7	TGTGCCAGCAGTTTACTTGACAGTTCGAAGCTCCACGAGCAGTACTTC	CASSLLDSSKLHEQYF
.	TRBV9	TRBD2	TRBJ2-1	TGTGCCAGCAGCGTAGGCGGGGGGGACTACAATGAGCAGTTCTTC	CASSVGGGDYNEQFF
.	TRBV30	.	TRBJ2-7	TGTGCCTGGATGGGGACACTAACCTACGAGCAGTACTTC	CAWMGTLTYEQYF
.	TRBV6-1	.	TRBJ2-1	TGTGCCAGCAGTGAAACCCTAGCGACCCTCTCCTACAATGAGCAGTTCTTC	CASSETLATLSYNEQFF
.	TRBV7-9	TRBD2	TRBJ2-4	TGTGCCAGCAGCCCACCCCTTCTAGCGGGAGGGAAAAACATTCAGTACTTC	CASSPPLLAGGKNIQYF
.	TRBV19	.	TRBJ2-7	TGTGCCAGTAGGGGGACCACAGAGGGCCGCTTCGAGCAGTACTTC	CASRGTTEGRFEQYF
.	TRBV11-2	TRBD2	TRBJ2-7	TGTGCCAGCAGCTTTGCGGGAGGGGACTCCTACGAGCAGTACTTC	CASSFAGGDSYEQYF
.	TRBV5-1	TRBD2	TRBJ2-3	TGCGCCAGCGACTGTCAGCGGGAGGACAGGTCAGATACGCAGTATTTT	CASDCQREDRSDTQYF
.	TRBV7-6	TRBD2	TRBJ2-7	TGTGCCAGCAGCCCGGGACTAGCGGGACTGTACGAGCAGTACTTC	CASSPGLAGLYEQYF
.	TRBV7-2	.	TRBJ1-1	TGTGCCAGCAGCCCGGTGTGGGACACTGAAGCTTTCTTT	CASSPVWDTEAFF
.	TRBV2	.	TRBJ1-1	TGTGCCAGCAGTGAATACCGGGGGTTCACTGAAGCTTTCTTT	CASSEYRGFTEAFF
.	TRBV6-4	.	TRBJ2-2	TGTGCCAGCAGAATTATAGGGGAGGCCGGGGAGCTGTTTTTT	CASRIIGEAGELFF
.	TRBV15	TRBD1	TRBJ2-1	TGTGCCACCACTACCGGGACAGGGGCCTACAATGAGCAGTTCTTC	CATTTGTGAYNEQFF
.	TRBV6-1	.	TRBJ2-1	TGTGCCAGCAGTGATACTGTATGGGCAAATGAGCAGTTCTTC	CASSDTVWANEQFF
.	TRBV4-1	TRBD2	TRBJ2-3	TGCGCCAGCTTGATGACTAGCGGGACAAACACAGATACGCAGTATTTT	CASLMTSGTNTDTQYF
few	TRBV7-9	.	TRBJ2-3	TGTGCCAGCAGCTTAGACACCAACACAGATACGCAGTATTTT	CASSLDTNTDTQYF
.	TRBV28	.	TRBJ2-3	TGTGCCAGCATAAGGCGGCCAGGTTTCACAGATACGCAGTATTTT	CASIRRPGFTDTQYF
.	TRBV7-9	.	TRBJ2-1	TGTGCCAGCAGCTTGGAAATCCGGGAACACAATGAGCAGTTCTTC	CASSLEIREHNEQFF
.	TRBV11-3	.	TRBJ2-7	TGTGCCAGCAGCTTAGAAGGGGGGGGATCCTACGAGCAGTACTTC	CASSLEGGGSYEQYF
.	TRBV10-1	TRBD2	TRBJ2-7	TGCGCCAGCAGTATGGGGACTAATCTTTACGAGCAGTACTTC	CASSMGTNLYEQYF
.	TRBV27	TRBD1	TRBJ2-3	TGTGCCAGCAGTTTGAACAGGGGGACAGATACGCAGTATTTT	CASSLNRGTDTQYF